The 4 T cell receptor beta chains in this list originate from one sample, sequenced in a study of T cells in localized non-small cell lung cancer. Clones were read by immunoSEQ multiplex PCR, and TCRdb kept only the in-frame ones, dropping some. This table holds 2,500 to 3,000 clones, roughly 28% found once. The starting material was lung tumor tissue, obtained before any cancer treatment. These receptors all come from a female donor of 60 years or more with stage I lung adenocarcinoma.

The CDR3 protein is CASSGQRSYNEQFF. The CDR3 region has the DNA TGTGCCAGCAGTGGCCAACGTTCCTACAATGAGCAGTTCTTC. The rearrangement links TRBV9 to TRBJ2-1; no clear D gene. The germline V gene encodes CDR1 SGDLS and CDR2 YYNGEE. The CDR3 sequence is 14 residues long. Trimming removed 5 bases at V and 1 base at J, with 10 bases between.

This clone is medium-sized in the sample. This chain joins TRBV6-8 and TRBJ2-1, with a weak D call TRBD2 (6 bases). The CDR3 runs 14 residues. The germline gives CDR1 MNHGY, CDR2 SAAAGT. V shed 5 bases and J shed 4 bases, with 12 bases lying between them. DNA of the CDR3: TGTGCCAGCAGTCGGGACTTGTTATACAATGAGCAGTTCTTC. This codes for CASSRDLLYNEQFF.

This clone was counted a few times. The chain combines TRBV6-8 with TRBJ2-3; D call uncertain. Deletions cut 7 bases from V and 2 bases from J, with 10 bases between. Germline CDR1 is MNHGY and CDR2 is SAAAGT. The CDR3 loop spans 13 amino acids. DNA for the CDR3: TGTGCCAGCATTGGCGCAGACACAGATACGCAGTATTTT. It encodes CASIGADTDTQYF.

This rearrangement joins TRBV19 to TRBJ2-1, with 7 nucleotides matching TRBD2. V lost 3 bases and J lost 6; bases outside the gene matches: 8. The CDR3 loop spans 15 amino acids. Germline V gene lookup returns CDR1 LNHDA and CDR2 SQIVND (reference sequence). In DNA, the CDR3 is TGTGCCAGTAGTATGGGGGGGAGGGCCATCAATGAGCAGTTCTTC. This gives the protein CASSMGGRAINEQFF.